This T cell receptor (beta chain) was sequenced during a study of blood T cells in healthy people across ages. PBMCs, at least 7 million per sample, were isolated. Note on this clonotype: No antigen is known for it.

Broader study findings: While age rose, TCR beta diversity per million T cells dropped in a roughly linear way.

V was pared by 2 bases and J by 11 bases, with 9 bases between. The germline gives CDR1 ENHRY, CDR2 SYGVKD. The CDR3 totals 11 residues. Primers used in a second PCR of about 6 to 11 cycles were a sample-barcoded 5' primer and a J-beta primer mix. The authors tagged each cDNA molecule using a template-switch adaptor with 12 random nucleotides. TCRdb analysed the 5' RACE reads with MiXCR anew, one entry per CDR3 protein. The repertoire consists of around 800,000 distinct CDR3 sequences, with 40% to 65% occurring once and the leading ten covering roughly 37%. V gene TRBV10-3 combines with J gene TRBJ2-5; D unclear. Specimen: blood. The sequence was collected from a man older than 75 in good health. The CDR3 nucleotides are TGTGCCATCAGTGAGGTGGCAGAACAGTACTTC. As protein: CAISEVAEQYF.